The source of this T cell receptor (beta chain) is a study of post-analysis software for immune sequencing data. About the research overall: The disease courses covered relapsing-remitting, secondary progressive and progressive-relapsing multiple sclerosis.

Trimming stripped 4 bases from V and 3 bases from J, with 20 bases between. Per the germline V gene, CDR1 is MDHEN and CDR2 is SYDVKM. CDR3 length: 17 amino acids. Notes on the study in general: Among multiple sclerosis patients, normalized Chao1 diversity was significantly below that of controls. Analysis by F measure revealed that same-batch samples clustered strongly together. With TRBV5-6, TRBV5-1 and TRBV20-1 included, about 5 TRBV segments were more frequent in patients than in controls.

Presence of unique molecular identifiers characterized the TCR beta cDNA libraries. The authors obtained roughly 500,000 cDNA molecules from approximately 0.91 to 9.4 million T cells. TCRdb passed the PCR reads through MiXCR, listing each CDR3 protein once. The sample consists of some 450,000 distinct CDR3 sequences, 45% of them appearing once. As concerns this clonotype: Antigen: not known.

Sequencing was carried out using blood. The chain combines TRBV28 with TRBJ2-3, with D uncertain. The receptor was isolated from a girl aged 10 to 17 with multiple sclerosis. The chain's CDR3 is CASSSPYQRGRTDTQYF. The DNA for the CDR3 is TGTGCCAGCAGTTCCCCTTACCAGAGAGGTCGGACAGATACGCAGTATTTT.